This entry lists 3 T cell receptor beta chains sequenced from one sample in a study of CD8 T cells in ankylosing spondylitis. Study-wide findings and caveats: It appeared that ankylosing spondylitis blood was characterized by a TCR beta motif of under ten highly homologous variants.

TCRdb reprocessed the 5' RACE reads with MiXCR, giving one entry per CDR3 protein. The data show almost 400,000 distinct CDR3 sequences, around 24% seen once. Antigens of these TCRs are unknown. Sequencing input: blood, either unsorted or a sorted T cell fraction (not recorded which). Every receptor here comes from a male donor with ankylosing spondylitis.

CDR3 coding DNA: TGCGCCAGCAGCCAAGAAGGCTGGGGGCCAGGAGAGCAGTACTTC. It codes for CASSQEGWGPGEQYF. The V call is TRBV4-1, the J call TRBJ2-7; TRBD1 might be the D (6 bases). CDR3 length: 15 residues. Trimming removed 0 bases from V and 7 bases from J, with 16 bases in between. The germline V gene encodes CDR1 MGHRA and CDR2 YSYEKL.

The chain joins TRBV3-1 to TRBJ2-1; D is unclear. Germline values: CDR1 LGHDT, CDR2 YNNKEL (reference sequence). V lost 3 bases and J lost 4, with 13 bases in between. This CDR3 spans 15 amino acids. CDR3 DNA sequence: TGTGCCAGCAGCCATTCCCAGACCGGGTACAATGAGCAGTTCTTC. It encodes CASSHSQTGYNEQFF.

There are many counts of this clonotype. V usage is TRBV4-3 and J usage is TRBJ1-1; no definite D call. Trimming left V 0 bases short and J 8 bases short, with 10 bases between. CDR3 size: 13 residues. Germline V CDR1 and CDR2: LGHNA, YSLEER. As DNA, the CDR3 is TGCGCCAGCAGCCAAGAAAAGATGCGGGAAGCTTTCTTT. Translation gives CASSQEKMREAFF.